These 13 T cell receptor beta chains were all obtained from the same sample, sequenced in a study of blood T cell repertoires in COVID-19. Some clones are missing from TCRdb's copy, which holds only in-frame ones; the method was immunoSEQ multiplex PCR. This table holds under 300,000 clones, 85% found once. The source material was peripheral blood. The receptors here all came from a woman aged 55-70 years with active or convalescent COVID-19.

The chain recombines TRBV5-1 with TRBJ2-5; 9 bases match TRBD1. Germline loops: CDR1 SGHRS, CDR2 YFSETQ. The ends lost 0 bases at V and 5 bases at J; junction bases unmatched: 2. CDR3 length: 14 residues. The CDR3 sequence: CASSLGQGDETQYF. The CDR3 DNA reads TGCGCCAGCAGCTTGGGACAGGGGGACGAGACCCAGTACTTC. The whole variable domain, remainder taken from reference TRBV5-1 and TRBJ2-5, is KAGVTQTPRYLIKTRGQQVTLSCSPISGHRSVSWYQQTPGQGLQFLFEYFSETQRNKGNFPGRFSGRQFSNSRSEMNVSTLELGDSALYLCASSLGQGDETQYFGPGTRLLVL.

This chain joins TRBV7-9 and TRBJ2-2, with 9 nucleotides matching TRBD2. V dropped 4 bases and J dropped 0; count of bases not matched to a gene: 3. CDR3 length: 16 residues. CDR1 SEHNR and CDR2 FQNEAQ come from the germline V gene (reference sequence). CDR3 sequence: CASSSGLAANTGELFF. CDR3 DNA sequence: TGTGCCAGCAGCTCGGGACTAGCTGCGAACACCGGGGAGCTGTTTTTT.

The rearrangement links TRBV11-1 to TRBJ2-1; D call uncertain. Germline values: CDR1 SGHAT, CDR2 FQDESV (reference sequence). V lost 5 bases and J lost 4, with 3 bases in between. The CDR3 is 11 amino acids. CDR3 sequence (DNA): TGTGCCAGCAGCCGGTACAATGAGCAGTTCTTC. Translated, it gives CASSRYNEQFF.

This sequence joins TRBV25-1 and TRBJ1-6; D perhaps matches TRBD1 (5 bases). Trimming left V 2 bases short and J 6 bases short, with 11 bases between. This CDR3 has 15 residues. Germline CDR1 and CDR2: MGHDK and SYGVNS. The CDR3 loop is CASSERAGPNSPLHF. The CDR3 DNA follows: TGTGCCAGCAGTGAAAGGGCAGGGCCTAATTCACCCCTCCACTTT.

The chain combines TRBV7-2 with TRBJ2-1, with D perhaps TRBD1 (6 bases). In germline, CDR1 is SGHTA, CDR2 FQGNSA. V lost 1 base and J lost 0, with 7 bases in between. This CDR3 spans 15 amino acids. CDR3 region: CASSLVRGSYNEQFF. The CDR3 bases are TGTGCCAGCAGCTTAGTCAGGGGCTCCTACAATGAGCAGTTCTTC.

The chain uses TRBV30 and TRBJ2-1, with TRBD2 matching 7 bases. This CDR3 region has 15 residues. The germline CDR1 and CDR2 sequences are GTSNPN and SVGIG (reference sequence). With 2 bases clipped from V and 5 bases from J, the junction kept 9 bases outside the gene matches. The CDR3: CAWSPLGLGNNEQFF. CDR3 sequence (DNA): TGTGCCTGGAGTCCCCTAGGACTAGGAAACAATGAGCAGTTCTTC.

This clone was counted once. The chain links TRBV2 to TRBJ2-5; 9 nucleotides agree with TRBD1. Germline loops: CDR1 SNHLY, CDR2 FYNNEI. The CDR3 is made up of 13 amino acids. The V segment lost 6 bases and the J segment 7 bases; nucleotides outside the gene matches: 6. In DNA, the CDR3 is TGTGCCAGCAGGACAGGGGGGACTGGGACCCAGTACTTC. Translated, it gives CASRTGGTGTQYF.

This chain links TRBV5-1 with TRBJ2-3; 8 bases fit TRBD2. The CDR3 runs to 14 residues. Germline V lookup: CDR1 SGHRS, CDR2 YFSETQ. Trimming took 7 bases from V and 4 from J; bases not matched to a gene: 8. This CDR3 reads CASHVAGRADTQYF. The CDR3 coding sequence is TGCGCCAGCCATGTAGCGGGAAGGGCAGATACGCAGTATTTT.

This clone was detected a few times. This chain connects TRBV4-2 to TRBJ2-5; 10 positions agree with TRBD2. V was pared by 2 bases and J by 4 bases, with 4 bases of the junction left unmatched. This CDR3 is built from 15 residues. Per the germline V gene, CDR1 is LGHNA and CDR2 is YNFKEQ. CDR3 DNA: TGTGCCAGCAGCCAAAGCGGGGGGGCCGGAGAGACCCAGTACTTC. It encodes CASSQSGGAGETQYF.

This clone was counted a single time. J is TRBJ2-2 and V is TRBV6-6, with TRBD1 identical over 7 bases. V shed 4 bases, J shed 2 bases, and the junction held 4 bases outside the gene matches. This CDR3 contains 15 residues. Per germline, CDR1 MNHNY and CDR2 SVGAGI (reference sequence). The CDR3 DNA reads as TGTGCCAGCAGTTCAGGGACAGTTAACACCGGGGAGCTGTTTTTT. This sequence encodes CASSSGTVNTGELFF.

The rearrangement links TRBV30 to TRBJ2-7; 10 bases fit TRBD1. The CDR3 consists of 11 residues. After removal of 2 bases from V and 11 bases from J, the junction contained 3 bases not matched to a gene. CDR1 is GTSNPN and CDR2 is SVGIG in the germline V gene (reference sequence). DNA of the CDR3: TGTGCCTGGAGTCTAGGACAGGGGGAGTACTTC. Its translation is CAWSLGQGEYF.

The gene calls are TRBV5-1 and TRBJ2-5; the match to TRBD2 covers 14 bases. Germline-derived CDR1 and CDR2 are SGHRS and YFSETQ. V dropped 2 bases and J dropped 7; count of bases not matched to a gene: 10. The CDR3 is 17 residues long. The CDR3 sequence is CASSLGTSGRGGMTQYF. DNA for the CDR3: TGCGCCAGCAGCTTAGGGACTAGCGGGAGAGGTGGTATGACCCAGTACTTC.

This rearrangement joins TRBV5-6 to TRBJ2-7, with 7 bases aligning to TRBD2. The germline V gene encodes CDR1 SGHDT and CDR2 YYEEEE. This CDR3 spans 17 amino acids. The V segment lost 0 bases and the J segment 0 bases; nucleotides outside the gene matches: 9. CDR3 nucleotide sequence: TGTGCCAGCAGCTTGGTGGGAGCGGGGCTATCCTCCTACGAGCAGTACGTC. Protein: CASSLVGAGLSSYEQYV.